The sequence of this T cell receptor beta chain was determined in a study of T cells expressing NK-cell markers. TCRdb re-called the 5' RACE reads and gives one entry per CDR3 protein, without DNA. The sample holds about 380,000 distinct CDR3 sequences. Germline V gene sequence: CDR1 MNHEY, CDR2 SVGAGI. This CDR3 is built from 15 residues. The sample consisted of blood T cells: a sorted CD56 or NKG2C T cell subset, CD4+ or CD8+ T cells, or bulk PBMC T cells (not recorded which). The chain combines TRBV6-5 with TRBJ1-6; checking the TCRdb D call of TRBD1 is not possible without DNA. This TCR was recovered from a man aged 18-70 years in good health. The CDR3 is CASSYSMAGGSPLHF.